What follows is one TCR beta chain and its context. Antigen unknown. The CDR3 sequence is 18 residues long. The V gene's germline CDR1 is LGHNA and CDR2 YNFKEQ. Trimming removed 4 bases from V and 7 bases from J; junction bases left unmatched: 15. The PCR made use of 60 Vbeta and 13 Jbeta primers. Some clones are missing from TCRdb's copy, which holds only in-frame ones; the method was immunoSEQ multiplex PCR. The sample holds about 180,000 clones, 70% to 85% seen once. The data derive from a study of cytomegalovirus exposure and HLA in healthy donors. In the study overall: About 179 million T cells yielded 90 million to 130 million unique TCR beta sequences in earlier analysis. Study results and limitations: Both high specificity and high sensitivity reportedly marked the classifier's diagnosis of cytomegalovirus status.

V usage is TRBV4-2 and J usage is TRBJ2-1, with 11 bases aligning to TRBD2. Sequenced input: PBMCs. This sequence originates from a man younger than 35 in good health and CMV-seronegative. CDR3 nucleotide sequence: TGTGCCAGCAGCCCCCTTCTGCAGACTAGCGGGAAGACGAATGAGCAGTTCTTC. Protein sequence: CASSPLLQTSGKTNEQFF.